This section outlines one TCR beta chain sequence together with its context. The sample comes from a study of blood T cell repertoires in COVID-19. At the level of the study: Acute-phase and convalescent COVID-19 samples originated in the United States, Italy and Spain. T cells, B-cell-depleted T cells, or PBMCs supplied cDNA or gDNA.

V lost 0 bases and J lost 6, with 14 bases in between. Germline V lookup: CDR1 SGDLS, CDR2 YYNGEE. The CDR3 sequence is 15 residues long. Study processing details: Amplified reference gene primers provided the basis for estimating nucleated cell counts. The data were produced by immunoSEQ multiplex PCR, yet TCRdb's version contains in-frame clones alone and is incomplete. The D gene and trimming were derived from the DNA, and the V and J assignments and clone size from that table. The sample lists just under 250,000 clones; approximately 83% were seen once. The clonotype was recovered from a woman in her twenties or thirties who had recovered from COVID-19. The J gene is TRBJ2-3, the V gene TRBV9; tentatively, D is TRBD2 (5 bases). Specimen: peripheral blood. The CDR3 DNA is TGTGCCAGCAGCGTAGATGACCTCCCGGGGGATACGCAGTATTTT. Amino acid sequence: CASSVDDLPGDTQYF.